The text below deals with one T cell receptor beta chain. This clone's antigen is unknown. From a lookup of the germline V gene, CDR1 and CDR2 are SGHRS and YFSETQ. The CDR3 holds 14 amino acids from the cysteine to the phenylalanine. Of all the DNA, just the CDR3 is kept, 42 bases in frame from base 1. At the junction V is shortened by 2 bases and J by 2 bases, with 8 bases in between. The data were obtained in a study of cytomegalovirus exposure and HLA in healthy donors (dated by TCRdb to 2016 to 2017). Background on the whole study: An earlier analysis of roughly 500 of the donors reported about 280 Gb of sequence data and 100 million to 120 million unique TCR beta sequences obtained from about 200 million T cells. Typing coverage differed by locus: A, B, C, DRB1 and DQB1 were typed in roughly 629-630 donors, DQA1 in about 550, DPA1 in 606, and DPB1 in about 450. To study patterns of TCR occurrence, a later analysis re-analyzed previously published TCR beta repertoires from around 700 donors and added high-resolution HLA genotyping. The later analysis used no new phenotypic data to find candidate immune exposures, relying instead on TCR beta sequences and their occurrence across donors. Of the 300 to 500 genotyped donors, approximately 81% were placed in the genetic ancestry cluster associated with self-reported Caucasian donors. Genome-wide SNP genotypes for about 55% of the roughly 670 donors were used in a later genetic analysis, which treated that subset as a discovery cohort. On average, roughly 240,000 unique TCR beta nucleotide sequences were sequenced per donor among about 400 genotyped donors of the cohort, with roughly 18% of those sequences being non-productive. Donor age, sex, ethnicity and CMV serostatus were compiled alongside the repertoire data. An early release covering roughly 600 HLA-typed donors comprised 250 to 350 gigabases of sequencing data and roughly 85 million unique TCR sequences. The study combined high-throughput TCR immunosequencing, statistical association of individual TCRs with disease status, and machine learning to predict cytomegalovirus infection status. In an earlier analysis of 550 to 700 of the donors, high-throughput TCR beta sequencing was used to judge whether each TCR beta V gene segment behaved as functional or pseudogenic. Along with the roughly 710-subject first cohort, a separate validation cohort of about 110 different subjects was used. All discovery cohort repertoires had been generated on a single sequencing platform. The study profiled the T cell repertoires of 500 to 800 subjects by immunosequencing and related them to cytomegalovirus serostatus. Five DR-DQ haplotypes were handled as single units for association and clustering, since linkage in the cohort was strong. HLA typing included class I and class II loci at four-digit resolution. The study aimed to test whether signatures of past pathogen exposure could be identified by cataloging public T cell receptors.

Library creation used the immunoSEQ multiplex PCR assay. For the multiplex PCR, a mixture combining 60 forward primers for TCR Vbeta segments and 13 reverse primers for TCR Jbeta segments was used. The CDR3 region of rearranged TCR beta genes was amplified from genomic DNA by a multiplex PCR assay. The amplified TCR beta libraries were sequenced on the Illumina HiSeq System as 87-base-pair reads. The original pipeline was this. Across the 600 to 700 repertoires, a later analysis counted some 80 million unique TCR beta chains, roughly 11 million of which were shared by at least two donors. Raw reads were error-corrected and collapsed into unique sequences by a nearest-neighbor algorithm in which closely related sequences were merged to remove PCR and sequencing errors. To assign V, D and J gene segments, CDR3 sequences were aligned to IMGT reference sequences. For a sequence to be retained, a match of at least six nucleotides was required to both a V gene segment and a J gene segment. Rearrangements were classified as productive when the CDR3 lacked stop codons and remained in frame with V and J, and all other rearrangements were classified as non-productive. CDR3 was defined according to IMGT convention as the region running from the second conserved V-encoded cysteine to the conserved J-encoded phenylalanine. Sequences without an unambiguous match to a single V gene segment were excluded from the earlier analysis of several hundred of the donors. In an earlier analysis of approximately 610 of the donors, V segments were called functional above 56.7% productive rearrangements and were called segregating when the between-donor standard deviation exceeded 5%. A statistical classification framework was built to diagnose cytomegalovirus status from the catalog of TCR beta chain sequences. A later analysis assigned V and J genes by comparing TCR nucleotide sequences with IMGT/GENE-DB human TR gene sequences. In a later analysis, CDR3 sequences and most-parsimonious VDJ recombination scenarios were assigned using the TCRdist pipeline. A later analysis defined each TCR beta chain by its CDR3 amino acid sequence plus V-gene family, and excluded reads lacking a unique V-gene family. To address suspected cross-contamination and a sequencing artifact, a later analysis removed several hundred highly shared, low-generation-probability nucleotide sequences. In a later analysis, a clonal expansion index for each public chain was calculated from normalized within-repertoire ranks of inferred template counts. A later analysis computed generation probabilities with a VDJ recombination model fitted to out-of-frame rearrangements, and checked the results against IGoR. In a later analysis, TCR-TCR, TCR-HLA and TCR-CMV co-occurrence was scored with hypergeometric tests, and a repertoire-size bias correction was applied to TCR pairs. To estimate false discovery rates, a later analysis permuted the HLA or CMV assignments 20 times. A later analysis grouped co-occurring TCRs with DBSCAN, adding TCRdist sequence similarity when clustering within HLA-allele-positive subsets. Repertoires with fewer than 30,000 or more than 120,000 public chains were left out of co-occurrence clustering, as were several repertoires with anomalous nucleotide sharing. In its TCRdb copy, this immuneACCESS table keeps in-frame sequences only and misses some clones. Where compared with another copy, unresolved V genes explain less than half of these, and the others have no known cause. That table is the source of V, J and clone size, and D and trimming were worked out from the DNA. This sample's listing comprises about 200,000 clones. The ten top clones hold less than 0.85% of the sample.

In total, 666 healthy bone marrow donors made up the cohort. At the time of sampling, every cohort member was nominally healthy, though immune exposures that went unrecorded were likely present. The donor was CMV seronegative and was included in the group of around 320 seronegative cohort members. A peripheral blood sample was collected from each donor, and TCR beta sequencing was performed on peripheral blood mononuclear cells. Genomic DNA was extracted from the blood cell samples with the Qiagen DNeasy Blood Extraction Kit. Summary of the overall study and its limitations: Most TCR sequences were seen in very few donors, while some public TCRs were found in many individuals. Strong co-occurrence of HLA alleles, especially DR and DQ, made assigning TCR associations to individual alleles difficult. Roughly uniform sequencing depth across donors was assumed in presence/absence analyses, although this assumption may not hold. The earlier analysis of a few hundred of the donors excluded 15 to 20 rarely observed V segments, including chromosome 9 orphons, because counts were too low. HLA typing was unavailable for some donors at each locus, so association tests used only the typed subset. Compared with equally common non-associated chains, HLA-associated TCR beta chains in a later analysis were more clonally expanded and had lower generation probabilities. Some IMGT-functional V segments, including TRBV6-2 and TRBV6-3, could not be distinguished by the 87-base-pair reads and were therefore excluded. A later analysis associated 16,951 TCR beta sequences with specific HLA alleles at a false discovery rate of 0.05. A further reported finding was that TCR beta sequences accurately predicted the HLA-A and HLA-B alleles for most subjects in the first cohort. The study gave a list of 150 to 200 TCR beta chains associated with cytomegalovirus. It was suggested by the authors that the approach could potentially be generalized to other disease states and immunological phenotypes. In this cohort, only TCR beta chains were sequenced, and detectable features were limited by the absence of alpha or paired-chain data. Broadly in line with IMGT annotations, most TCR beta V segments showed up in productive rearrangements about 87% or about 30% of the time in an earlier analysis of approximately 600 of the donors. A later analysis found that most CMV-associated TCR beta chains appeared HLA-restricted, with HLA associations seemingly driven largely by CMV exposure. Cytomegalovirus status was reported to be diagnosed by the classifier with high specificity and sensitivity in both the original and validation cohorts. A cluster of highly shared sequence variants was judged likely to represent a technical artifact of the sequencing pipeline. Linkage disequilibrium might explain the correlated functional status among segregating V segments, but an unknown experimental factor could not be ruled out. In vitro tests confirmed that a few of the cytomegalovirus-associated TCR beta chains recognize cytomegalovirus antigens. An association between a missense DCLRE1C variant and V-gene and J-gene trimming of TCR beta chains was found in a later genetic analysis and replicated in an independent cohort. Several of the top co-occurrence clusters appeared to be linked to parvovirus B19, influenza, CMV and Epstein-Barr virus, according to a later analysis. In a later analysis, TCR association rates were found to vary across HLA loci, with the most associated TCRs seen for DRB1 alleles and the fewest for HLA-C alleles. According to a later genetic analysis, donors in an Asian-associated ancestry cluster had fewer N-insertions in productive TCRs than the approximately 690-donor mean. Immune exposure information for the cohort was limited to CMV serostatus.

The sample taken for sequencing was PBMCs. The clonotype was recovered from a boy between 10 and 17 years old in good health and CMV-seronegative. The V and J segments used are TRBV5-1 and TRBJ2-4; TRBD2 might be the D gene, on 5 matching bases. The nucleotides are TGCGCCAGCAGCTTCGAGGGTACCAAAAACATTCAGTACTTC. This yields the protein CASSFEGTKNIQYF.